A single sample gave rise to the 16 T cell receptor beta chains below, sequenced in a study of graft-versus-host responses after intestinal transplantation. The repertoire was sequenced with immunoSEQ multiplex PCR; TCRdb's copy has only in-frame clones and lacks some. The table shows 80,000 to 85,000 clones, with roughly 91% occurring only once. No antigen has been assigned to these receptors. The sample in question was unstimulated CD4+ T cells sorted from spleen or lymph node cells, obtained before intestinal transplant. These receptors originate from a human donor who received an intestinal transplant.

V usage is TRBV30 and J usage is TRBJ1-2; 8 bases match TRBD1. The V segment lost 2 bases and the J segment 3 bases; nucleotides outside the gene matches: 2. The CDR3 extends over 13 amino acids. The germline gives CDR1 GTSNPN, CDR2 SVGIG (reference sequence). The CDR3 here is CAWSPGQDYGYTF. CDR3 DNA sequence: TGTGCCTGGAGTCCGGGACAGGACTATGGCTACACCTTC.

The V and J genes are TRBV19 and TRBJ1-1, with D possibly matching TRBD1 (5 bases). CDR1 LNHDA and CDR2 SQIVND come from the germline V gene (reference sequence). This CDR3 region has 16 residues. Trimming cost V 7 bases and J 0 bases, with 18 bases left between them. The chain's CDR3 is CASTEPGNSMNTEAFF. CDR3 DNA sequence: TGTGCCAGTACCGAACCAGGGAATTCGATGAACACTGAAGCTTTCTTT.

The chain employs TRBV6-1 and TRBJ1-1, with no clear D. V lost 2 bases and J lost 3, with 10 bases in between. The CDR3 runs 14 residues. Germline V gives CDR1 MNHNS, CDR2 SASEGT. DNA of the CDR3: TGTGCCAGCAGTGAACAGCCGAGGGACACTGAAGCTTTCTTT. Translation gives CASSEQPRDTEAFF.

The chain has TRBV5-1 and TRBJ2-1, with a tentative D call TRBD2 (6 bases). The CDR3 consists of 13 residues. V gave up 7 bases and J gave up 0 bases, with 8 bases separating them. Germline CDR1 and CDR2: SGHRS and YFSETQ. CDR3: CASGGASYNEQFF. The CDR3 DNA sequence: TGCGCCAGCGGAGGGGCCTCCTACAATGAGCAGTTCTTC.

V and J are TRBV9 and TRBJ2-1; the match to TRBD2 covers 10 bases. The CDR3 is 16 amino acids. Germline assignment: CDR1 SGDLS and CDR2 YYNGEE. J gave up 7 bases and V 3 bases, and 10 bases lay outside the gene matches. CDR3 protein: CASSARLAGLGNEQFF. The CDR3 DNA reads as TGTGCCAGCAGCGCCAGACTAGCGGGTTTAGGAAATGAGCAGTTCTTC.

The CDR3: CASTRPGQPQHF. DNA of the CDR3: TGTGCCAGCACTCGCCCCGGTCAGCCCCAGCATTTT. This chain uses TRBV7-2 with TRBJ1-5; no definite D call. V was trimmed by 7 bases and J by 6 bases, leaving 10 bases between them. The V gene's germline CDR1 is SGHTA and CDR2 FQGNSA. The CDR3 runs to 12 residues. The entire variable domain, with the rest obtained from reference TRBV7-2 and TRBJ1-5, is as follows: GAGVSQSPSNKVTEKGKDVELRCDPISGHTALYWYRQSLGQGLEFLIYFQGNSAPDKSGLPSDRFSAERTGGSVSTLTIQRTQQEDSAVYLCASTRPGQPQHFGDGTRLSIL.

The V gene is TRBV30, the J gene TRBJ1-2; 7 bases are a match to TRBD1. Germline trimming cut 4 bases from V and 7 bases from J; bases unmatched to any gene: 9. This CDR3 is 13 amino acids long. Germline V gene sequence: CDR1 GTSNPN, CDR2 SVGIG (reference sequence). CDR3 sequence (DNA): TGTGCCTGGACTAGACAGGGCTCAGGTGGCTACACCTTC. Translating it yields CAWTRQGSGGYTF.

V is TRBV11-3 and J is TRBJ1-4; D is undetermined. The CDR3 loop spans 11 amino acids. The germline V and J ends were trimmed by 5 bases and 13 bases, with 11 bases remaining between them. Germline V gene sequence: CDR1 SGHNT, CDR2 YENEEA. This chain's CDR3 is CASSRGSALFF. CDR3 sequence (DNA): TGTGCCAGCAGCCGAGGATCGGCACTGTTTTTT.

The chain uses TRBV9 and TRBJ1-1; D possibly corresponds to TRBD1 (5 bases). CDR3 length: 14 residues. The V end was cut by 5 bases, the J end by 1 base, with 12 bases between. Germline lookup yields CDR1 SGDLS and CDR2 YYNGEE. The CDR3 loop is CASRGGGANTEAFF. As DNA, the CDR3 is TGTGCCAGCAGAGGCGGTGGGGCGAACACTGAAGCTTTCTTT.

The chain recombines TRBV6-1 with TRBJ2-3; D is ambiguous. The CDR3 consists of 15 residues. Germline lookup yields CDR1 MNHNS and CDR2 SASEGT. Deletions cut 4 bases from V and 0 bases from J, with 11 bases between. CDR3 in amino acids: CASSGPDSSTDTQYF. CDR3 coding DNA: TGTGCCAGCAGTGGCCCCGACTCTAGCACAGATACGCAGTATTTT.

Here the CDR3 reads CATRRDVSYEQYF. The CDR3 DNA follows: TGTGCCACGAGGAGAGACGTCTCCTACGAGCAGTACTTC. The chain combines TRBV30 with TRBJ2-7; D is unclear. The V gene's germline CDR1 is GTSNPN and CDR2 SVGIG (reference sequence). Trimming left V 8 bases short and J 0 bases short, with 14 bases between. The CDR3 sequence is 13 residues long. The complete variable domain, with remaining parts taken from reference TRBV30 and TRBJ2-7, reads SQTIHQWPATLVQPVGSPLSLECTVEGTSNPNLYWYRQAAGRGLQLLFYSVGIGQISSEVPQNLSASRPQDRQFILSSKKLLLSDSGFYLCATRRDVSYEQYFGPGTRLTVT.

J is TRBJ1-6 and V is TRBV5-1, with D possibly matching TRBD1 (6 bases). This CDR3 spans 14 amino acids. V was shortened by 0 bases and J by 10 bases, with 11 bases between the two germline ends. Germline lookup yields CDR1 SGHRS and CDR2 YFSETQ. DNA of the CDR3: TGCGCCAGCAGCTTGGACAGGGTTCCCTCACCCCTCCACTTT. Translated, it gives CASSLDRVPSPLHF.

The chain recombines TRBV5-1 with TRBJ1-1, with TRBD1 as a possible D gene (6 bases). Germline values: CDR1 SGHRS, CDR2 YFSETQ. This CDR3 spans 14 amino acids. Trimming pared 1 base from V and 3 bases from J, leaving 10 bases between. CDR3 sequence (DNA): TGCGCCAGCAGCTTGAGGGGGAAGGACACTGAAGCTTTCTTT. As protein: CASSLRGKDTEAFF.

This rearrangement joins TRBV5-5 to TRBJ1-4; a weak D match, TRBD1 (5 bases). The V gene's germline CDR1 is SGHKS and CDR2 YYEKEE (reference sequence). The V end lost 4 bases, the J end lost 6 bases, and 10 bases lay between the germline ends. CDR3 size: 13 residues. CDR3 bases: TGTGCCAGCAGCCGCCAGGGCGATGAAAAACTGTTTTTT. It specifies CASSRQGDEKLFF.

This chain connects TRBV19 to TRBJ2-2, with 7 bases matching TRBD1. The CDR3 loop spans 15 amino acids. The trim removed 3 bases at V and 4 bases at J, leaving 5 bases unmatched. Germline V gene data show CDR1 as LNHDA and CDR2 as SQIVND (reference sequence). This chain's CDR3 is CASSILGQVTGELFF. In nucleotides, the CDR3 is TGTGCCAGTAGTATCTTAGGACAGGTCACCGGGGAGCTGTTTTTT.

DNA for the CDR3: TGTGCCAGCAGCTTGGACCTAGCGGGGGGGGAGACTAGCACAGATACGCAGTATTTT. Translation gives CASSLDLAGGETSTDTQYF. The chain is built from TRBV5-8 and TRBJ2-3; TRBD2 aligns across 12 bases. Per germline, CDR1 SGHTS and CDR2 YDEGEE. Germline trimming cut 0 bases from V and 0 bases from J; bases unmatched to any gene: 8. The CDR3 consists of 19 residues.